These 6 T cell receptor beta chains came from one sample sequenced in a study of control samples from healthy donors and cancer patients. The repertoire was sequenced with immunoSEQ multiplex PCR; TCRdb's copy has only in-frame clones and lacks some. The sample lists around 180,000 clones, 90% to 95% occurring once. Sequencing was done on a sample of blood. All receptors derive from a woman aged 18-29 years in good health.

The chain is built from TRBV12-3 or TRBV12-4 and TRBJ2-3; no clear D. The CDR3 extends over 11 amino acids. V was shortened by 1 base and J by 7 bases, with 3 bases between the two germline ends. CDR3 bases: TGTGCCAGCAGTTTAGGGAATACGCAGTATTTT. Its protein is CASSLGNTQYF.

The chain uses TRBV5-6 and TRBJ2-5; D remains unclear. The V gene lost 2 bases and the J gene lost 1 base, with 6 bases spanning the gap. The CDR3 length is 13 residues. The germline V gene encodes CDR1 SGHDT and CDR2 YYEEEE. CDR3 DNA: TGTGCCAGCAGCTTTTCTCTCCAAGAGACCCAGTACTTC. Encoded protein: CASSFSLQETQYF.

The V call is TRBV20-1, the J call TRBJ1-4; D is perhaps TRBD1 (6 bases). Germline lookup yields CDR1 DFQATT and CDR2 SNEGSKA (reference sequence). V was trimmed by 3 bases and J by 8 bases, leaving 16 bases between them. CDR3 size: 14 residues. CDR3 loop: CSASWGAQSEKLFF. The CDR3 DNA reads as TGCAGTGCTAGTTGGGGGGCGCAGTCGGAAAAACTGTTTTTT.

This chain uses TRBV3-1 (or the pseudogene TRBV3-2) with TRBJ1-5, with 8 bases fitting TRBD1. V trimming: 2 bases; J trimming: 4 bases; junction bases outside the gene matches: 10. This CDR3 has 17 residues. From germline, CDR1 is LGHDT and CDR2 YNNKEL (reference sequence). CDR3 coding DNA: TGTGCCAGCAGCCAATCCCAAAGACAGGGGCCAAATCAGCCCCAGCATTTT. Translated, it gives CASSQSQRQGPNQPQHF.

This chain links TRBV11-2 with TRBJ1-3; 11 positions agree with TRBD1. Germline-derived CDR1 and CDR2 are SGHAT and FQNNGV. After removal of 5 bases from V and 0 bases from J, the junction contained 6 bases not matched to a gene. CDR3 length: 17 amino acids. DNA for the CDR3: TGTGCCAGCAGCGCGCGGGACAGGGGGAACTCTGGAAACACCATATATTTT. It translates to CASSARDRGNSGNTIYF.

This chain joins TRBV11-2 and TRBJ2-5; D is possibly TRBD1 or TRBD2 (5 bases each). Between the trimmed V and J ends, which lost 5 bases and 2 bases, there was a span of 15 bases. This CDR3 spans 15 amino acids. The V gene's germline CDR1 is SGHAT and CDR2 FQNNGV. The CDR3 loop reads CASSPPTGRQETQYF. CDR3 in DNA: TGTGCCAGCAGCCCCCCAACGGGACGGCAAGAGACCCAGTACTTC.